Detailed here is one T cell receptor beta chain. The record originates from a study of blood T cell repertoires in COVID-19. Study-wide background: Sites in the United States, Italy and Spain provided acute and convalescent COVID-19 samples. PBMCs, B-cell-depleted T cells, or T cells were the source of the cDNA or gDNA that made up the material.

Per the original methods: Amplification with reference gene primers provided the estimates of nucleated cell counts. Data came from immunoSEQ multiplex PCR; TCRdb stores just in-frame clones and leaves some out. That table is the source of V, J and clone size, and D and trimming were worked out from the DNA. This sample yields some 130,000 clones, of which 65% to 85% are seen a single time; approximately 2% belongs to the top ten. The length of the CDR3 is 14 residues. The V gene lost 1 base and the J gene lost 2 bases, with 8 bases spanning the gap. Per the germline V gene, CDR1 is SGHAT and CDR2 is FQNNGV.

Sequenced material: peripheral blood. The source is a man aged 70-80 years with acute or convalescent COVID-19. The rearrangement joins TRBV11-2 to TRBJ1-2; D not resolved. Here the CDR3 DNA reads TGTGCCAGCAGCTTAGTACTTTCCAACTATGGCTACACCTTC. Translation: CASSLVLSNYGYTF.